A few counts support the clone carrying this TCR beta chain. As originally analysed: Reference gene primer amplification gave nucleated cell count estimates. Clones were read by immunoSEQ multiplex PCR, and TCRdb kept only the in-frame ones, dropping some. V, J and clone size are those of that table, while D and trimming were read from the DNA. This table has roughly 73,000 clones, about four fifths appearing once. This sample stems from a study of blood T cell repertoires in COVID-19. Overall study context: Italy, Spain and the United States were the sources of the convalescent and acute COVID-19 samples. PBMCs, B-cell-depleted T cells, or T cells were the source of the cDNA or gDNA that made up the material.

Germline lookup yields CDR1 LNHNV and CDR2 YYDKDF (reference sequence). The CDR3 extends over 14 amino acids. The V segment lost 0 bases and the J segment 6 bases; nucleotides outside the gene matches: 4. V is TRBV15 and J is TRBJ2-7; 8 bases are a match to TRBD2. Specimen: peripheral blood. The sequence was obtained from a human donor in a cohort sampled during active COVID-19. DNA for the CDR3: TGTGCCACCAGCAGAGATCGGGGGGGCACCGAGCAGTACTTC. Residues: CATSRDRGGTEQYF.